The subject of this entry is one TCR beta chain. Sequencing used immunoSEQ multiplex PCR; TCRdb keeps in-frame clones, though not all of them. The table shows approximately 26,000 clones, with 80% to 90% occurring only once. The time point denotes: recipient sample about 28 days before transplant, after cytoreduction. Recipients were bled about 28 days pretransplant and at posttransplant days 30, 100, 180. Trimming removed 3 bases at V and 6 bases at J, with 4 bases between. CDR1 is SGHRS, CDR2 YFSETQ, per germline. The CDR3 sequence is 11 residues long. The sample is drawn from a study of T cell clonotyping in hematopoietic cell transplantation.

The rearrangement links TRBV5-1 to TRBJ2-1; the D is unclear. This clonotype originated in a woman aged 60-70 years with acute myeloid leukemia. Some clones in this sample may be carry-over from other donors' samples. The sequenced sample was peripheral blood mononuclear cells, obtained before stem cell transplant. DNA for the CDR3: TGCGCCAGCAGCTCCCCCAATGAGCAGTTCTTC. This encodes CASSSPNEQFF.